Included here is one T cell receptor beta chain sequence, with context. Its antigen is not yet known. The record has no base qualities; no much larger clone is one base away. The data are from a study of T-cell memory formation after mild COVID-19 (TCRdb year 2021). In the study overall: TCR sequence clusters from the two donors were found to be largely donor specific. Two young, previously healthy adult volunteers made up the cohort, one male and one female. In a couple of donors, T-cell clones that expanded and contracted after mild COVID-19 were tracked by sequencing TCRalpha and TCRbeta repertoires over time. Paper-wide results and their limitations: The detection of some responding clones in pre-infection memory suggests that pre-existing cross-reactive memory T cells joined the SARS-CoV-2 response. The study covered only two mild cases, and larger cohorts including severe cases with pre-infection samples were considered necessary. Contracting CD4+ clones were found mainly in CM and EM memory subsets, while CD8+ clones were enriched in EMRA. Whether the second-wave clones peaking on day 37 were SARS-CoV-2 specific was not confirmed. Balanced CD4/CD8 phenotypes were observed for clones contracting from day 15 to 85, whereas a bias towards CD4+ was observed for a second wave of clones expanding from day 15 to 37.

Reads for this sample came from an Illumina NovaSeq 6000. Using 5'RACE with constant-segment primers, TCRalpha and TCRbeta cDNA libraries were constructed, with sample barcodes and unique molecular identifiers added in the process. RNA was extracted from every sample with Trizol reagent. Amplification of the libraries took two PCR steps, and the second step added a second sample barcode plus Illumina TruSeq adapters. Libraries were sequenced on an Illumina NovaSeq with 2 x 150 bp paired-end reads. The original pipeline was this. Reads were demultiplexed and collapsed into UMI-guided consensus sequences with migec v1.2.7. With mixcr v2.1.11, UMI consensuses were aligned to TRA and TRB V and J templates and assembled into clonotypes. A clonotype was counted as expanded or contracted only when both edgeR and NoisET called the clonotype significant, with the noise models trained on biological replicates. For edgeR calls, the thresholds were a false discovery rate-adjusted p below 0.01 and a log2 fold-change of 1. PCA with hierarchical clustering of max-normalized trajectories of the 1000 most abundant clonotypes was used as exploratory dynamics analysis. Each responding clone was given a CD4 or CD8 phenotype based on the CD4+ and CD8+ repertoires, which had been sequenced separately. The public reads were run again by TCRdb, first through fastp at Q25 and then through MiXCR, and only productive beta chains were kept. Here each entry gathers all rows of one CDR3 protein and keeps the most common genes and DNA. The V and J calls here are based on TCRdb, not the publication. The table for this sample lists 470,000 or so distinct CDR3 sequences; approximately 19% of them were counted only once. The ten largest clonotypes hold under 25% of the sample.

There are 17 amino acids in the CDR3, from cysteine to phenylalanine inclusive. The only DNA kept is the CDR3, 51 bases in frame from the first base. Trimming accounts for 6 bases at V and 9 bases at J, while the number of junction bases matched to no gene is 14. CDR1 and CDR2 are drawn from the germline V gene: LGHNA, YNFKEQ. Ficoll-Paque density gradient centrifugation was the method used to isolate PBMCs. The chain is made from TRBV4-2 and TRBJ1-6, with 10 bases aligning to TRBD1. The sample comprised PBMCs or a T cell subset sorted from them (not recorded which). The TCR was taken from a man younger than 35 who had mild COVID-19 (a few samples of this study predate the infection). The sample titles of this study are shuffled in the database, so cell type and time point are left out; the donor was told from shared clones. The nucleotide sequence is TGTGCCAGCAGTCGCGACGGGGGACAGGGGACCGGTTCACCCCTCCACTTT. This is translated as CASSRDGGQGTGSPLHF.